The clone carrying this T cell receptor beta chain occurred a few times. Original handling: Estimates of nucleated cell counts were drawn from the amplification of reference gene primers. The data were produced by immunoSEQ multiplex PCR, yet TCRdb's version contains in-frame clones alone and is incomplete. D and trimming were read from the DNA, whereas the V and J calls and clone size are those reported in that table. Of roughly 6,100 clones listed, about 93% are singletons. This sample stems from a study of blood T cell repertoires in COVID-19. Across the whole study: Samples of COVID-19 (acute and convalescent) were obtained from the United States, Italy and Spain. PBMCs, B-cell-depleted T cells, or T cells were the source of the cDNA or gDNA that made up the material.

This CDR3 has 16 residues. The germline V gene has CDR1 SGHAT and CDR2 FQDESV (reference sequence). Trimming removed 6 bases at V and 5 bases at J, with 20 bases between. The genes are TRBV11-1 and TRBJ2-1; the D gene is possibly TRBD2 (6 bases). The TCR comes from a human donor in a cohort sampled during active COVID-19. Material: peripheral blood. CDR3 sequence reads: CASSPWEASRNNEQFF. The CDR3 nucleotides read TGTGCCAGCAGTCCGTGGGAGGCTAGTCGGAACAATGAGCAGTTCTTC.